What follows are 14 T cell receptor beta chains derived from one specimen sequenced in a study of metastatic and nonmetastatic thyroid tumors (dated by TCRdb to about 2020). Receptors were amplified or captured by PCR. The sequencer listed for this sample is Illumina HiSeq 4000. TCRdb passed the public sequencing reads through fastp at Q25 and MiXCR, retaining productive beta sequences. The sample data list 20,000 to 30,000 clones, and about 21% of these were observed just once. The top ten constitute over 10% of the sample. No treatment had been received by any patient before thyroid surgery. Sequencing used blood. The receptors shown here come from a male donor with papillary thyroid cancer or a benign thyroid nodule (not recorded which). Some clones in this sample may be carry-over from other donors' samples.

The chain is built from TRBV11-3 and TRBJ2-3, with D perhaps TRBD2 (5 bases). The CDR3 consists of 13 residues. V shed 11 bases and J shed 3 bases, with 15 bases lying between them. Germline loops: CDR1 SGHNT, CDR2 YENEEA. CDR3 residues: CAVSPRGTDTQYF. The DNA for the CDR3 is TGTGCCGTCAGCCCTAGAGGGACAGATACGCAGTATTTT.

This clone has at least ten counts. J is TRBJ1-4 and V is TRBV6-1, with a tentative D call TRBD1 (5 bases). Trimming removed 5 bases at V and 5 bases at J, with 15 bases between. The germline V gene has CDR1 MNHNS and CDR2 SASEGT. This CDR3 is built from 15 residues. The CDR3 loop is CASSPRGSGNEKLFF. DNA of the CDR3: TGTGCCAGCAGTCCCCGGGGGAGTGGAAATGAAAAACTGTTTTTT.

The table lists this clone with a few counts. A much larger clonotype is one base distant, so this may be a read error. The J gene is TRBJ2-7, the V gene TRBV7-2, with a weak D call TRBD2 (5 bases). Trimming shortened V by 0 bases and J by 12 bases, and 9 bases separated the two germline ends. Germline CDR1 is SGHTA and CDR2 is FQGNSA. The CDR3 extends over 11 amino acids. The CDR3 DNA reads TGTGCCAGCAGCTTAGCATGGGAGTGGTACTTC. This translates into CASSLAWEWYF.

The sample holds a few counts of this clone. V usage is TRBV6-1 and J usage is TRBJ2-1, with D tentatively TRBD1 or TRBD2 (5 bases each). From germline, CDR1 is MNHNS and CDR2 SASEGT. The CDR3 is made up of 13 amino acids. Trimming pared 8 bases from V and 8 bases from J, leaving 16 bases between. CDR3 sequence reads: CASGAGAVYEQFF. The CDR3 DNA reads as TGTGCCAGCGGGGCTGGAGCGGTGTATGAGCAGTTCTTC.

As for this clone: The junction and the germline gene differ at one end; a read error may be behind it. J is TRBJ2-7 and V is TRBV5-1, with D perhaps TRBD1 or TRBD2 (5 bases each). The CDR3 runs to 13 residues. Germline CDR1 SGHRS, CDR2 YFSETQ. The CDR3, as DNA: TGCGCTAGCAGCTTGTGGGGGAACTACGAGCGGTACTTC. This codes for CASSLWGNYERYF.

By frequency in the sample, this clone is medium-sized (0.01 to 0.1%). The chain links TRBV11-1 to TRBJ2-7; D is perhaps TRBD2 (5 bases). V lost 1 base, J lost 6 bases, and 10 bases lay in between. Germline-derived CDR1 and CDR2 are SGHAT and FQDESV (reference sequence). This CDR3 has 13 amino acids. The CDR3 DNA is TGTGCCAGCAGCTTAGTGGGAGATGGCGAGCAGTACTTC. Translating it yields CASSLVGDGEQYF.

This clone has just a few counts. The CDR3 nucleotides are TGTGCCAGCAAGGAGTGGCAGGGCTACCACGAGCAGTACTTC. Protein product: CASKEWQGYHEQYF. The chain uses TRBV6-1 and TRBJ2-7; weak D call: TRBD1 (5 bases). Trimming shortened V by 7 bases and J by 5 bases, and 18 bases separated the two germline ends. From germline, CDR1 is MNHNS and CDR2 SASEGT. CDR3 length: 14 residues.

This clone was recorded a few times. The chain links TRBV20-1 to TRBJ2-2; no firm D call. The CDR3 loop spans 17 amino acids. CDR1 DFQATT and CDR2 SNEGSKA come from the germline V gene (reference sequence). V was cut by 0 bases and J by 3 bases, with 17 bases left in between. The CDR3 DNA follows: TGCAGTGCTAGAGATTGGAGCGCACCCCGGGACACCGGGGAGCTGTTTTTT. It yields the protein CSARDWSAPRDTGELFF.

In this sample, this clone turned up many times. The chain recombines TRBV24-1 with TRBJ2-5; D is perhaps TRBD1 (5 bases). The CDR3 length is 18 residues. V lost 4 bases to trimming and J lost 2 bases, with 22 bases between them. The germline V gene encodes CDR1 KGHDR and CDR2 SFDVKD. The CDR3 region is CATSDHKVLQVGQETQYF. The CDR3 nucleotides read TGTGCCACCAGTGACCACAAAGTCCTACAGGTAGGACAAGAGACCCAGTACTTC.

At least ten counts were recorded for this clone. The CDR3 spells CASSLVGFSGGTEAFF. The CDR3 nucleotides are TGTGCCAGCAGCTTGGTCGGTTTTTCGGGCGGAACTGAAGCTTTCTTT. The V call is TRBV5-4, the J call TRBJ1-1, with D hard to call. The V end lost 0 bases, the J end lost 5 bases, and 17 bases lay between the germline ends. Germline V lookup: CDR1 SGHNT, CDR2 YYREEE (reference sequence). The CDR3 totals 16 residues.

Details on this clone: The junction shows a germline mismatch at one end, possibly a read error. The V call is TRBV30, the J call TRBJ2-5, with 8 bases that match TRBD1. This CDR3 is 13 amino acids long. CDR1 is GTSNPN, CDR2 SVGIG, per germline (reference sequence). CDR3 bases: TGTGCCTGTGACAGGGGTATCCAAGATACCCAGTACTTC. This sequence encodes CACDRGIQDTQYF.

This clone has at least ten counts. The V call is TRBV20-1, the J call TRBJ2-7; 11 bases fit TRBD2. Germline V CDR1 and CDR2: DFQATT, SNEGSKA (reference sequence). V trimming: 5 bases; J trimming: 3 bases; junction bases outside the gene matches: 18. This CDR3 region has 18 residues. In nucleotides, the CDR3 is TGCAGTGCTCCCACCCGGGTAGCGGGAGGGCCAGGAGACTACGAGCAGTACTTC. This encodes CSAPTRVAGGPGDYEQYF.

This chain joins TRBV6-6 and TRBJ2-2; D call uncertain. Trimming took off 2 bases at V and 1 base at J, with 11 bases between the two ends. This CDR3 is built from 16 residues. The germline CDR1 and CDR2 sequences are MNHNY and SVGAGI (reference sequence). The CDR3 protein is CASSYARDWNTGELFF. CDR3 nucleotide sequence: TGTGCCAGCAGTTACGCTCGTGACTGGAACACCGGGGAGCTGTTTTTT.

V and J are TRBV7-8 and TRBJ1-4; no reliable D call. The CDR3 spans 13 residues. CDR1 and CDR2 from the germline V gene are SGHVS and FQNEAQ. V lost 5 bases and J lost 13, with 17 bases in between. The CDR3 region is CASSQPETRVLFF. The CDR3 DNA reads TGTGCCAGCAGCCAGCCAGAGACGCGGGTACTGTTTTTT.